The rows below give T cell receptor beta chains drawn from one sample of a study of CD8+CD57+ T cells in acquired aplastic anemia. TCRdb analysed the reads with MiXCR anew, one entry per CDR3 protein. The sample contains hundreds of thousands of distinct CDR3 sequences, around 33% of which appear only once. The sequencing sample was made of sorted CD4+, CD8+, or CD8+CD57+ T cells (not recorded which) from PBMCs. These receptors originate from a human donor with aplastic anemia. The CDR3 runs from the conserved cysteine through the conserved F or W. Fields, in order: clone size, J gene, V gene, D gene, CDR3 DNA, CDR3 protein. D genes are given only for firm matches. Clone size appears in some rows only: once, few, many, or a class for an expanded clone.

clone_size: .; j_call: TRBJ1-1; v_call: TRBV7-9; d_call: TRBD1; cdr3_nt: TGTGCCAGCAGCCCGACAGGGGGCGGTGCTTTCTTT; cdr3_aa: CASSPTGGGAFF
clone_size: .; j_call: TRBJ1-6; v_call: TRBV2; d_call: .; cdr3_nt: TGTGCCAGCAGTTGGGGGGACGGTGATTCACCCCTCCACTTT; cdr3_aa: CASSWGDGDSPLHF
clone_size: many; j_call: TRBJ2-5; v_call: TRBV19; d_call: .; cdr3_nt: TGTGCCAGTAGTATACAGAGACAAGAGACCCAGTACTTC; cdr3_aa: CASSIQRQETQYF
clone_size: few; j_call: TRBJ2-3; v_call: TRBV20-1; d_call: TRBD2; cdr3_nt: TGCAGTGCTTCCGCTCTAGCGGGAGGATCGGATACGCAGTATTTT; cdr3_aa: CSASALAGGSDTQYF
clone_size: .; j_call: TRBJ2-3; v_call: TRBV6-5; d_call: .; cdr3_nt: TGTGCCAGCAGTTACTCGCAGCTAGCGCGGTCAGATACGCAGTATTTT; cdr3_aa: CASSYSQLARSDTQYF
clone_size: .; j_call: TRBJ2-2; v_call: TRBV9; d_call: .; cdr3_nt: TGTGCCAGCAGCGGGCCTTGGGGAGTCAAAGAGACCGGGGAGCTGTTTTTT; cdr3_aa: CASSGPWGVKETGELFF
clone_size: .; j_call: TRBJ1-3; v_call: TRBV7-9; d_call: TRBD1; cdr3_nt: TGTGCCAGCAGCCAAGACGGCAGGGGGGCGAAAGGAAACACCATATATTTT; cdr3_aa: CASSQDGRGAKGNTIYF
clone_size: many; j_call: TRBJ2-7; v_call: TRBV7-9; d_call: .; cdr3_nt: TGTGCCAGCAGCTTTTCCCACGAGCAGTACTTC; cdr3_aa: CASSFSHEQYF
clone_size: few; j_call: TRBJ2-5; v_call: TRBV20-1; d_call: .; cdr3_nt: TGCAGTGCTAGAGGGACACCCGAGACCCAGTACTTC; cdr3_aa: CSARGTPETQYF
clone_size: .; j_call: TRBJ1-1; v_call: TRBV5-1; d_call: TRBD1; cdr3_nt: TGCGCCAGCAGCTGGCTCACAGGGGCCGGAACTGAAGCTTTCTTT; cdr3_aa: CASSWLTGAGTEAFF
clone_size: many; j_call: TRBJ1-3; v_call: TRBV7-2; d_call: .; cdr3_nt: TGTGCCAGCAGCCGAGCGGGGGGAAACACCATATATTTT; cdr3_aa: CASSRAGGNTIYF
clone_size: many; j_call: TRBJ1-2; v_call: TRBV15; d_call: TRBD1; cdr3_nt: TGTGCCACCAGCAGAAGGGGGCCTAACTATGGCTACACCTTC; cdr3_aa: CATSRRGPNYGYTF
clone_size: many; j_call: TRBJ2-1; v_call: TRBV7-3; d_call: .; cdr3_nt: TGTGCCAGCAGCTTAACTCAGCTACACTACAATGAGCAGTTCTTC; cdr3_aa: CASSLTQLHYNEQFF
clone_size: .; j_call: TRBJ1-2; v_call: TRBV29-1; d_call: .; cdr3_nt: TGCAGCGTTGAAGTAGGGTCAGTGCACTATGGCTACACCTTC; cdr3_aa: CSVEVGSVHYGYTF
clone_size: .; j_call: TRBJ1-2; v_call: TRBV3-1; d_call: TRBD1; cdr3_nt: TGTGCCAGCAGCCAAAGGGACAGAGGCTATGGCTACACCTTC; cdr3_aa: CASSQRDRGYGYTF
clone_size: .; j_call: TRBJ2-2; v_call: TRBV10-2; d_call: TRBD1; cdr3_nt: TGCGCCAACCTAGGGACAGTGAACACCGGGGAGCTGTTTTTT; cdr3_aa: CANLGTVNTGELFF
clone_size: few; j_call: TRBJ2-1; v_call: TRBV9; d_call: TRBD2; cdr3_nt: TGTGCCAGCAGCGTCGGGTCTAGCGGGATAGACAATGAGCAGTTCTTC; cdr3_aa: CASSVGSSGIDNEQFF
clone_size: many; j_call: TRBJ1-6; v_call: TRBV2; d_call: .; cdr3_nt: TGTGCCAGCAGTGAAGCCGGACGGCGGTTGGAATCACCCCTCCACTTT; cdr3_aa: CASSEAGRRLESPLHF
clone_size: .; j_call: TRBJ1-6; v_call: TRBV7-9; d_call: .; cdr3_nt: TGTGCCGGCAGCTTTCAGGGTCGCTCACCCCTCCACTTT; cdr3_aa: CAGSFQGRSPLHF
clone_size: few; j_call: TRBJ1-4; v_call: TRBV30; d_call: .; cdr3_nt: TGTGCCTCACGACGGGGTAGTGAAAAACTGTTTTTT; cdr3_aa: CASRRGSEKLFF
clone_size: few; j_call: TRBJ1-6; v_call: TRBV20-1; d_call: TRBD1; cdr3_nt: TGCAGTGCCCGGAGGGGACAGCCCTATAATTCACCCCTCCACTTT; cdr3_aa: CSARRGQPYNSPLHF
clone_size: many; j_call: TRBJ2-7; v_call: TRBV25-1; d_call: TRBD1; cdr3_nt: TGTGCCAGCAGTGAGCACGGGACAGGGGGCTACGAGCAGTACTTC; cdr3_aa: CASSEHGTGGYEQYF
clone_size: .; j_call: TRBJ2-5; v_call: TRBV25-1; d_call: .; cdr3_nt: TGTGCCAGCAGCATTAATCCGGGACCATTAAGAGATGGTGGGGAGACCCAGTACTTC; cdr3_aa: CASSINPGPLRDGGETQYF
clone_size: .; j_call: TRBJ2-3; v_call: TRBV25-1; d_call: .; cdr3_nt: TGTGCCAGCAGAACAGGGGTTCGGAGGGCCGAATTACATACGCAGTATTTT; cdr3_aa: CASRTGVRRAELHTQYF
clone_size: many; j_call: TRBJ1-5; v_call: TRBV30; d_call: .; cdr3_nt: TGTGCCTGGAGTGTGCGCTACGGGCCCCAGCATTTT; cdr3_aa: CAWSVRYGPQHF
clone_size: many; j_call: TRBJ2-7; v_call: TRBV7-2; d_call: .; cdr3_nt: TGTGCCAGCAGCTTAACCTCGGGCCCATACGAGCAGTACTTC; cdr3_aa: CASSLTSGPYEQYF
clone_size: .; j_call: TRBJ1-1; v_call: TRBV7-2; d_call: TRBD1; cdr3_nt: TGCGCCAGCAGCCGGAACAGGGGGCTCAACACTGAAGCTTTCTTT; cdr3_aa: CASSRNRGLNTEAFF
clone_size: .; j_call: TRBJ1-5; v_call: TRBV6-1; d_call: .; cdr3_nt: TGTGCCAGCCTAGACAGGTCAAATCAGCCCCAGCATTTT; cdr3_aa: CASLDRSNQPQHF
clone_size: .; j_call: TRBJ1-2; v_call: TRBV25-1; d_call: .; cdr3_nt: TGTGCCAGCAGCCCAAATCCCGGACAGACAAACTATGGCTACACCTTC; cdr3_aa: CASSPNPGQTNYGYTF
clone_size: few; j_call: TRBJ2-1; v_call: TRBV20-1; d_call: .; cdr3_nt: TGCAGTGCCAGGGGAGCTGCGCCTGAGCAGTTCTTC; cdr3_aa: CSARGAAPEQFF
clone_size: few; j_call: TRBJ2-1; v_call: TRBV2; d_call: .; cdr3_nt: TGTGCCAGCAGTGCCGGTGACGACCCCGTAGGGGAGCAGTTCTTC; cdr3_aa: CASSAGDDPVGEQFF
clone_size: .; j_call: TRBJ1-2; v_call: TRBV20-1; d_call: .; cdr3_nt: TGCAGTGCTATCGGACGGGGAGGGAGGTTTGCTAACTATGGCTACACCTTC; cdr3_aa: CSAIGRGGRFANYGYTF
clone_size: few; j_call: TRBJ1-2; v_call: TRBV20-1; d_call: TRBD1; cdr3_nt: TGCAGTGCTAGAGATTGGGGACAGGTTTTCCCTGGCTACACCTTC; cdr3_aa: CSARDWGQVFPGYTF
clone_size: once; j_call: TRBJ1-6; v_call: TRBV11-1; d_call: .; cdr3_nt: TGTGCCAGCAGCTTCCGGACCCCGGTTCCCAATTCACCCCTCCACTTT; cdr3_aa: CASSFRTPVPNSPLHF
clone_size: .; j_call: TRBJ2-3; v_call: TRBV7-9; d_call: .; cdr3_nt: TGTGCCAGCAGCCCACCCCGAGGTACGCAGTATTTT; cdr3_aa: CASSPPRGTQYF
clone_size: few; j_call: TRBJ1-1; v_call: TRBV6-1; d_call: .; cdr3_nt: TGTGCCAGCAGGGTGACAGTTAACACTGAAGCTTTCTTT; cdr3_aa: CASRVTVNTEAFF
clone_size: many; j_call: TRBJ1-2; v_call: TRBV4-1; d_call: .; cdr3_nt: TGCGCCAGCAGCGAGGACAACTTCTATGGCTACACCTTC; cdr3_aa: CASSEDNFYGYTF
clone_size: many; j_call: TRBJ1-1; v_call: TRBV2; d_call: .; cdr3_nt: TGTGCCAGCTTGGGGGGGGGCCCAATGAACACTGAAGCTTTCTTT; cdr3_aa: CASLGGGPMNTEAFF
clone_size: .; j_call: TRBJ2-1; v_call: TRBV20-1; d_call: .; cdr3_nt: TGCAGTGCTAGAGATCCGGCGGTTACCTACAATGAGCGGTTCTTC; cdr3_aa: CSARDPAVTYNERFF
clone_size: few; j_call: TRBJ2-7; v_call: TRBV12-3/TRBV12-4; d_call: TRBD1; cdr3_nt: TGTGCCAGCCTAAAGAGGGGGCAGAAACCCTACTACGAGCAGTACTTC; cdr3_aa: CASLKRGQKPYYEQYF
clone_size: .; j_call: TRBJ1-5; v_call: TRBV15; d_call: TRBD1; cdr3_nt: TGTGCCACCAGCAGCCGCATCGGGACAGACTATCAGCCCCAGCATTTT; cdr3_aa: CATSSRIGTDYQPQHF
clone_size: .; j_call: TRBJ2-5; v_call: TRBV7-2; d_call: TRBD2; cdr3_nt: TGTGCCAGCAGCTTAGTGCGGGGGGGTGAGACCCAGTACTTC; cdr3_aa: CASSLVRGGETQYF
clone_size: .; j_call: TRBJ2-1; v_call: TRBV20-1; d_call: .; cdr3_nt: TGCAGTGCTAGTTTCAGCACAGGGTACAATGAGCAGTTCTTC; cdr3_aa: CSASFSTGYNEQFF
clone_size: many; j_call: TRBJ1-5; v_call: TRBV12-3/TRBV12-4; d_call: .; cdr3_nt: TGTGCCAGCAGCCCTGACAGTACCAATCAGCCCCAGCATTTT; cdr3_aa: CASSPDSTNQPQHF
clone_size: few; j_call: TRBJ2-5; v_call: TRBV7-7; d_call: TRBD1; cdr3_nt: TGTGCCAGCAGCTTAGCGGGGCGCAGGGGGCAGCTGGAGACCCAGTACTTC; cdr3_aa: CASSLAGRRGQLETQYF
clone_size: .; j_call: TRBJ2-5; v_call: TRBV19; d_call: TRBD2; cdr3_nt: TGTGCCAGTAGCCCGGGACTAGCGGGAGTTTGGGAGACCCAGTACTTC; cdr3_aa: CASSPGLAGVWETQYF
clone_size: many; j_call: TRBJ2-7; v_call: TRBV15; d_call: TRBD2; cdr3_nt: TGTGCCACCAGCAAGGTCCTAGCGGGCTACGAGCAGTACTTC; cdr3_aa: CATSKVLAGYEQYF
clone_size: once; j_call: TRBJ1-6; v_call: TRBV18; d_call: .; cdr3_nt: TGTGCCAGCCCAGTCACAGGTGGGGATAATTCACCCCTCCACTTT; cdr3_aa: CASPVTGGDNSPLHF
clone_size: many; j_call: TRBJ1-3; v_call: TRBV19; d_call: TRBD1; cdr3_nt: TGTGCCAGTAGTATCCACAGGGGGCGCGGAAACACCATATATTTT; cdr3_aa: CASSIHRGRGNTIYF